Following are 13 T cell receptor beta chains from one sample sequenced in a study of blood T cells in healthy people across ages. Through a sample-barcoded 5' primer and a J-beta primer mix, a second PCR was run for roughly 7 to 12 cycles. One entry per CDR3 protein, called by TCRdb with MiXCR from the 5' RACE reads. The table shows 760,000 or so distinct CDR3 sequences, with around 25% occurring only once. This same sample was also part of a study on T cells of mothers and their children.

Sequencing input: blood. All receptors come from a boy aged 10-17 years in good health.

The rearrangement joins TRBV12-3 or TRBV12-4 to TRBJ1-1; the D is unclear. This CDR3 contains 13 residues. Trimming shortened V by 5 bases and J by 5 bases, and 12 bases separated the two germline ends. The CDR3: CASSPDLGTEAFF. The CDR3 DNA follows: TGTGCCAGCAGTCCAGACCTGGGGACTGAAGCTTTCTTT.

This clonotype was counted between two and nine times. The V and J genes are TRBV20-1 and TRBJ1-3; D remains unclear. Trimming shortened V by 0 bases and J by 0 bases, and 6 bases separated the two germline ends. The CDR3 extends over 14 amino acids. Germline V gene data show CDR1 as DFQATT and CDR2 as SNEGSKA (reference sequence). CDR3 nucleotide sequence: TGCAGTGCTAGAGATTCGGCCTCTGGAAACACCATATATTTT. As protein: CSARDSASGNTIYF.

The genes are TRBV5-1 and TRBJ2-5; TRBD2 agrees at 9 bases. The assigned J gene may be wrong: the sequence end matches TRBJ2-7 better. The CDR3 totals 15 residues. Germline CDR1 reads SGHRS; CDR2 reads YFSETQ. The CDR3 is CASSFLAGSPSEQYF. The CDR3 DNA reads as TGCGCCAGCAGCTTTCTAGCGGGGTCTCCCTCCGAGCAGTACTTC.

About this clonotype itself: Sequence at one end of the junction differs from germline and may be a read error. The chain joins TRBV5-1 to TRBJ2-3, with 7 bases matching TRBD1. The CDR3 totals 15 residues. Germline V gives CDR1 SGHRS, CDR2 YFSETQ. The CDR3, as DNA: TGCGCCAGCAGCTCCGGACAGGTCCACACAGATGCGCAGTATTTT. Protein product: CASSSGQVHTDAQYF.

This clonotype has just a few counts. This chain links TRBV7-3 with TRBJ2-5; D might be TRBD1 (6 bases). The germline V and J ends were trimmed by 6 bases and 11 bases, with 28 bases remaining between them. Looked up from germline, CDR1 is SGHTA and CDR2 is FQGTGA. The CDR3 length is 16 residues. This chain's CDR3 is CASRKKVQGSSYEQYF. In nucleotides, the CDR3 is TGTGCCAGCAGGAAAAAAGTACAGGGAAGCTCCTATGAGCAGTACTTC.

The CDR3 protein is CASSFQGATYEQYF. DNA for the CDR3: TGTGCCAGCAGCTTCCAGGGGGCGACCTACGAGCAGTACTTC. The chain employs TRBV7-2 and TRBJ2-7; TRBD1 aligns across 8 bases. CDR1 is SGHTA and CDR2 is FQGNSA in the germline V gene. V trimming: 3 bases; J trimming: 2 bases; junction bases outside the gene matches: 3. The CDR3 is 14 residues long.

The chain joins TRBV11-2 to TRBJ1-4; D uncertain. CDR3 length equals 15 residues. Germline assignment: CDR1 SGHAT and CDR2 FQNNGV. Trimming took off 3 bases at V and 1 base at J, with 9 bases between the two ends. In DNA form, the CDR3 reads TGTGCCAGCAGCTTTCATTCGGGAACTAATGAAAAACTGTTTTTT. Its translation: CASSFHSGTNEKLFF. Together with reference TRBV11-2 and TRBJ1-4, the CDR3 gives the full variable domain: EAGVAQSPRYKIIEKRQSVAFWCNPISGHATLYWYQQILGQGPKLLIQFQNNGVVDDSQLPKDRFSAERLKGVDSTLKIQPAKLEDSAVYLCASSFHSGTNEKLFFGSGTQLSVL.

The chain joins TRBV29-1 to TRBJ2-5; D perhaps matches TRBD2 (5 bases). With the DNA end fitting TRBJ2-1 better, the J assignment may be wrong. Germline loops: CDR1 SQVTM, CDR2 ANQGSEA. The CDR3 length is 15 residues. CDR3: CSVDPELATSNEQFF. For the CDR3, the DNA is TGCAGCGTTGACCCAGAGTTGGCAACTAGCAATGAGCAGTTCTTC.

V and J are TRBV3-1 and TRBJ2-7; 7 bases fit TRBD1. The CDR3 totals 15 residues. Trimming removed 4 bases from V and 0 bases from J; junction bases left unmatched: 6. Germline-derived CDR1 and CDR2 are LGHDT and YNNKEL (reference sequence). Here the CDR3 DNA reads TGTGCCAGCAGCCTGTCTCGGGACAGCTCCTACGAGCAGTACTTC. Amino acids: CASSLSRDSSYEQYF.

The DNA for the CDR3 is TGTGCCAGCAGAGTAGCGGGGACGAGCACAGATACGCAGTATTTT. It yields the protein CASRVAGTSTDTQYF. The chain joins TRBV12-3 or TRBV12-4 to TRBJ2-3; TRBD2 matches 8 bases. With 6 bases clipped from V and 0 bases from J, the junction kept 5 bases outside the gene matches. This CDR3 has 15 residues.

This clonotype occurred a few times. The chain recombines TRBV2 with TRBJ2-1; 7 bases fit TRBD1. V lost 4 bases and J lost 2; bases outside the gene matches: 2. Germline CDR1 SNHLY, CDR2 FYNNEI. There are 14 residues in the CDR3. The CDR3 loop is CASSGDRTYNEQFF. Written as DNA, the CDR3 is TGTGCCAGCAGTGGGGACAGAACCTACAATGAGCAGTTCTTC.

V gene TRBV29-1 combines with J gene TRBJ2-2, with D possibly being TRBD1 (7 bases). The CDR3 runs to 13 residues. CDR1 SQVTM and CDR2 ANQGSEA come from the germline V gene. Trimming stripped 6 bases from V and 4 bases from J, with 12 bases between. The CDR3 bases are TGCAGCGTCGGGGGACAGACCACCGGGGAGCTGTTTTTT. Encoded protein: CSVGGQTTGELFF.

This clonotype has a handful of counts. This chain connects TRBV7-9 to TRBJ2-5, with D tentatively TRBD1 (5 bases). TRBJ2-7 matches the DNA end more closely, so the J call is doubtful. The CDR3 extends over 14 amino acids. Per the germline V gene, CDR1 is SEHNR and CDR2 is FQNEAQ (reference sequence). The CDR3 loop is CASSLYDSAYEQYF. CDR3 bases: TGTGCCAGCAGCTTATATGACAGCGCCTACGAGCAGTACTTC.